The present T cell receptor (beta chain) was sequenced within a study of cytotoxic CD8 clonotypes in ibrutinib-treated CLL. This table comes from immunoSEQ multiplex PCR, and its TCRdb copy is limited to in-frame clones, with some not included. The sample carries approximately 350,000 clones, over 60% recorded once. This clone was detected a few times. CDR3 size: 14 residues. Looked up from germline, CDR1 is MNHEY and CDR2 is SVGAGI. Trimming cost V 4 bases and J 5 bases, with 14 bases left between them. This sequence originates from a human donor with chronic lymphocytic leukemia. The input for sequencing was PBMCs, taken after 36 months of ibrutinib treatment. V and J are TRBV6-5 and TRBJ1-1, with a weak D call TRBD1 (6 bases). CDR3 DNA: TGTGCCAGCAGTTGGGGGGGCACGGTTACTGAAGCTTTCTTT. This sequence encodes CASSWGGTVTEAFF.